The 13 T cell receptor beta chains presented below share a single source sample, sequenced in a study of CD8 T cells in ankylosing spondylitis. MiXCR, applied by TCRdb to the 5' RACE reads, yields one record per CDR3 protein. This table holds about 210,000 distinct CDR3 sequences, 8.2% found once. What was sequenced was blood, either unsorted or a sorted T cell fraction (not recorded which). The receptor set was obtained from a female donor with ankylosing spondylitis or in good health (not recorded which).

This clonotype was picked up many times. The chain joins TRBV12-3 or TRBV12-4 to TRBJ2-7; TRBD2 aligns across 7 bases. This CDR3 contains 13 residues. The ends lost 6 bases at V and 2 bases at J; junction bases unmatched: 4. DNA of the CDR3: TGTGCCAGCAGACTAGCGCTGGCCTACGAGCAGTACTTC. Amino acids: CASRLALAYEQYF.

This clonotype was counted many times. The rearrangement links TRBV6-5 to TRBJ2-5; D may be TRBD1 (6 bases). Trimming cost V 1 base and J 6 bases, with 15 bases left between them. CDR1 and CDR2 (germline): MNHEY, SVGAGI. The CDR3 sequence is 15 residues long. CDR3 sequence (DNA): TGTGCCAGCAGTTACTGGGGGACATCGGTGAAGACCCAGTACTTC. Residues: CASSYWGTSVKTQYF.

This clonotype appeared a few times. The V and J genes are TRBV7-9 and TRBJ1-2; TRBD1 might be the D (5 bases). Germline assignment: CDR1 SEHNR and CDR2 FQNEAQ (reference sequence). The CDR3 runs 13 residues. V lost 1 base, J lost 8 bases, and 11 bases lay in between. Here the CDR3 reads CASSLGDSRGYTF. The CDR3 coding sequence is TGTGCCAGCAGCTTAGGCGACAGTCGGGGCTACACCTTC.

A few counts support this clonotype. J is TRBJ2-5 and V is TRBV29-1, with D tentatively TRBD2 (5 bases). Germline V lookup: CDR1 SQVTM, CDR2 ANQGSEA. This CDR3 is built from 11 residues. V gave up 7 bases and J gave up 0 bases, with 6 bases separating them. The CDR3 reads CSAGDQETQYF. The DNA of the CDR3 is TGCAGCGCCGGGGACCAAGAGACCCAGTACTTC.

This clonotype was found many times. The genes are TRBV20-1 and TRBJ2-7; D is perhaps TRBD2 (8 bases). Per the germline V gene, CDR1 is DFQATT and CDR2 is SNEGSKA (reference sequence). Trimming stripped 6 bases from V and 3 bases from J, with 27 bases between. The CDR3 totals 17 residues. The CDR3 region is CSARGRATSGPGYEQYF. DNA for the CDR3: TGCAGTGCCAGGGGGAGGGCTACTAGCGGCCCTGGCTACGAGCAGTACTTC.

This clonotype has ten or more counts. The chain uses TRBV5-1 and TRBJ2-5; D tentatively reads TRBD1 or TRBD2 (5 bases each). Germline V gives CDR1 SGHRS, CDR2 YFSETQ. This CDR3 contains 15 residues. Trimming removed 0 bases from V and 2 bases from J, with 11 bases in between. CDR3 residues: CASSLDGTDQETQYF. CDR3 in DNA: TGCGCCAGCAGCTTGGATGGGACGGATCAAGAGACCCAGTACTTC.

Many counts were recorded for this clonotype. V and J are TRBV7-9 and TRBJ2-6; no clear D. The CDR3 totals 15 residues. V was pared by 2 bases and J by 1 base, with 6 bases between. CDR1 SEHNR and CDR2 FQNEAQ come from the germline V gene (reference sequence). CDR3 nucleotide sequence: TGTGCCAGCAGCTTACGGGTATCTGGGGCCAACGTCCTGACTTTC. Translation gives CASSLRVSGANVLTF.

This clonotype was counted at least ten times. In DNA, the CDR3 is TGCGCCAGCAGCCGGGCAGGGGGCTACGAGCAGTACTTC. It yields the protein CASSRAGGYEQYF. This chain uses TRBV5-1 with TRBJ2-7; 7 bases are a match to TRBD1. Germline V CDR1 and CDR2: SGHRS, YFSETQ. The CDR3 totals 13 residues. The J segment lost 3 bases and the V segment lost 4 bases, leaving 4 bases of the junction unmatched.

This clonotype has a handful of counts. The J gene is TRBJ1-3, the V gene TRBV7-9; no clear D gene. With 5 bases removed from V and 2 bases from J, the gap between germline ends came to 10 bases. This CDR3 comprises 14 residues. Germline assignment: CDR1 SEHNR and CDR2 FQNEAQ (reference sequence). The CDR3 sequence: CASSVREAGNTIYF. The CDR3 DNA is TGTGCCAGCAGCGTTCGGGAGGCTGGAAACACCATATATTTT.

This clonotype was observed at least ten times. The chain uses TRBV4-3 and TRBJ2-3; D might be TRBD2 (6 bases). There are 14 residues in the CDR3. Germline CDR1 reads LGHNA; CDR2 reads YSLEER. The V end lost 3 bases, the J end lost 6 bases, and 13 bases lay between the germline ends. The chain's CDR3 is CASSQDTSSDTQYF. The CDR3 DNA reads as TGCGCCAGCAGCCAGGATACTAGCTCCGATACGCAGTATTTT.

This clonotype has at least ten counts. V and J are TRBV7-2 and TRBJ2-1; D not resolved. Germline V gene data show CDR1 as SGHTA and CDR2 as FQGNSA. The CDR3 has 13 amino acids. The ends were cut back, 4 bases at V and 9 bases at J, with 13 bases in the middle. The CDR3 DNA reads TGTGCCAGCAGCTCAGCTCAAATTATTGAGCAGTTCTTC. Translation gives CASSSAQIIEQFF.

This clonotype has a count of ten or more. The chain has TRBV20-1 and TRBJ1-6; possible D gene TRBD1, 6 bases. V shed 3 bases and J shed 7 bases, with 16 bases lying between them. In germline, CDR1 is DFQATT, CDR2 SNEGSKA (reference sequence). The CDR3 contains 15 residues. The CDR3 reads CSASIGTLSNSPLHF. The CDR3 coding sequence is TGCAGTGCTAGTATCGGGACACTCTCAAATTCACCCCTCCACTTT.

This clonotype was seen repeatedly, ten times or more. The CDR3: CASSFGQGQETQYF. The CDR3 DNA sequence: TGTGCCAGCAGCTTTGGACAGGGGCAAGAGACCCAGTACTTC. The chain couples TRBV7-9 to TRBJ2-5, with TRBD1 identical over 9 bases. Per germline, CDR1 SEHNR and CDR2 FQNEAQ (reference sequence). J lost 2 bases, V lost 3 bases, and 1 base had no gene match. There are 14 residues in the CDR3.